This T cell receptor beta chain was retrieved from a study of T cells in Graves' hyperthyroidism and ophthalmopathy. Regarding this clonotype: Its cognate antigen is unknown.

The V end was cut by 3 bases, the J end by 2 bases, with 20 bases between. The V gene's germline CDR1 is MDHEN and CDR2 SYDVKM. The CDR3 extends over 17 amino acids. Study-wide results and limits: Among clonotypes expanded in thyroid above 0.001, most were also found in blood.

Amplified regions were TCR beta CDR3 sequences from RNA transcripts. A first-round RT-PCR of the TCR CDR3 used the HTBI primer set. TCRdb re-called the multiplex PCR reads with MiXCR, one entry per CDR3 protein. The sample lists 600,000 to 700,000 distinct CDR3 sequences, 14% to 15% occurring once. This chain connects TRBV28 to TRBJ2-7, with a tentative D call TRBD1 (7 bases). This receptor was obtained from a woman in her 40s with Graves' ophthalmopathy. Sequencing input: blood. CDR3 DNA: TGTGCCAGCAGTTTTCTGGGGGGACAGCCGTCTCCCTACGAGCAGTACTTC. Protein product: CASSFLGGQPSPYEQYF.